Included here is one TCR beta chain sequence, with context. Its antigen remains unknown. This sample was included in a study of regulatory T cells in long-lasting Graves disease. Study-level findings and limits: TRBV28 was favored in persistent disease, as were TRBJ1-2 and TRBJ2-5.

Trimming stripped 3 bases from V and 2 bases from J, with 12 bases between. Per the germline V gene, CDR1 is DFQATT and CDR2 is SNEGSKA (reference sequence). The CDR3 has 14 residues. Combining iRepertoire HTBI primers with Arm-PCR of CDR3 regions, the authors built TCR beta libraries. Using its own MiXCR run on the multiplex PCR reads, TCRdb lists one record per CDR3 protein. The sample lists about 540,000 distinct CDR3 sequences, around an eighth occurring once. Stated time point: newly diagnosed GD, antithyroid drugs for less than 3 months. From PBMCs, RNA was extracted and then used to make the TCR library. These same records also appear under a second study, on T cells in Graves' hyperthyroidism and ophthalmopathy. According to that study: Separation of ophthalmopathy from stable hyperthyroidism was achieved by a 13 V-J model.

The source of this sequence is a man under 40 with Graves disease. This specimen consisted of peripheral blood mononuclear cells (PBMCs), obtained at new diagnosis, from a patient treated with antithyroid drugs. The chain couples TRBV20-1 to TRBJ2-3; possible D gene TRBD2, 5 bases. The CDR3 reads CSASNGMATDTQYF. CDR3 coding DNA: TGCAGTGCTAGCAACGGGATGGCCACAGATACGCAGTATTTT.